The 29 T cell receptor beta chains below come from one sample, sequenced in a study of T cell clonality in common variable immunodeficiency. General study findings and limits: Common variable immunodeficiency TCR beta sequences reportedly had fewer deletions and N-nucleotide insertions.

These receptors' antigens are unknown. TCRdb keeps only in-frame clones here, not all; method: immunoSEQ multiplex PCR. Sampling found about 26,000 clones, none seen once. Source material: peripheral blood mononuclear cells. The origin of the receptors is a human donor with common variable immunodeficiency.

This clone was detected ten times or more. From the germline J gene comes the end of the CDR3, since the read stops 3 residues before it. The gene calls are TRBV5-1 and TRBJ1-4; possible D gene TRBD1, 5 bases. Per the germline V gene, CDR1 is SGHRS and CDR2 is YFSETQ. Trimming cost V 0 bases and J 8 bases, with 14 bases left between them. The CDR3 has 15 amino acids. This chain's CDR3 is CASSLAGTSREKLFF. The sequenced CDR3 bases are TGCGCCAGCAGCTTGGCCGGGACTTCTAGGGAAAAA.

This clone was detected ten times or more. The read ends 3 residues early relative to the CDR3; the germline J gene fills the gap. This rearrangement joins TRBV6-1 to TRBJ2-7; the D is unclear. The V end was cut by 4 bases, the J end by 6 bases, with 7 bases between. This CDR3 contains 11 residues. The V gene's germline CDR1 is MNHNS and CDR2 SASEGT. The part of the CDR3 DNA that was read is TGTGCCAGCAGTGGAAGGGCCGAG. The encoded protein is CASSGRAE. Given in full, the CDR3 is CASSGRAEQYF.

This clone was observed at least ten times. Read data end 3 residues before the CDR3 end; the end is taken from the germline J gene. The J gene is TRBJ2-5, the V gene TRBV7-8; 9 positions agree with TRBD2. The CDR3 sequence is 13 residues long. Germline assignment: CDR1 SGHVS and CDR2 FQNEAQ. Trimming cost V 6 bases and J 5 bases; bases outside gene matches: 4. The DNA read from the CDR3 is TGTGCCAGCAGTTTGAGCGGGGGGGAGACC. Translated: CASSLSGGET. The whole CDR3 region reads CASSLSGGETQYF.

In this sample, this clone turned up many times. The DNA ends 3 residues before the CDR3 does, and the rest of the CDR3 is filled in from the germline J gene. This chain joins TRBV7-2 and TRBJ2-3; the D is unclear. The V gene lost 2 bases and the J gene lost 5 bases, with 5 bases spanning the gap. CDR1 and CDR2 (germline): SGHTA, FQGNSA. CDR3 length: 12 amino acids. CDR3 DNA (partial): TGTGCCAGCAGCTTAAGTAGAGATACG. Amino acid sequence: CASSLSRDT. From start to end, the CDR3 is CASSLSRDTQYF.

Many counts were recorded for this clone. CDR3 loop: CASSFVTSGTNEQFF. CDR3 bases read: TGTGCCAGCAGCTTCGTGACTAGCGGGACCAATGAG. The chain has TRBV7-8 and TRBJ2-1; the match to TRBD2 covers 11 bases. The CDR3 end is not reached by the read, which stops 3 residues before it; the germline J gene fills it in. CDR1 is SGHVS, CDR2 FQNEAQ, per germline. J was trimmed by 6 bases and V by 3 bases; bases with no gene match: 4. This CDR3 is 15 amino acids long.

This clone showed up just a few times. The CDR3 region is CASSEARAGQRPQHF. CDR3 bases read: TGTGCCAGCAGTGAAGCGCGGGCAGGCCAAAGGCCC. The chain recombines TRBV6-1 with TRBJ1-5; D remains unclear. The CDR3 extends 3 residues past the end of the read, so its final part is completed from the germline J gene. V lost 0 bases and J 9 bases, leaving 15 bases between the germline ends. Germline V gene data show CDR1 as MNHNS and CDR2 as SASEGT. CDR3 size: 15 residues.

The table lists this clone with a few counts. The read is 3 residues too short to cover the CDR3 end, so that end is filled in from the germline J gene. The chain combines TRBV5-4 with TRBJ2-7, with D perhaps TRBD2 (6 bases). Between the trimmed V and J ends, which lost 2 bases and 6 bases, there was a span of 9 bases. The germline V gene encodes CDR1 SGHNT and CDR2 YYREEE (reference sequence). CDR3 size: 12 residues. CDR3 region: CASSFNGGEQYF. The DNA read from the CDR3 is TGTGCCAGCAGCTTTAACGGGGGCGAG.

A note on this clone: The read comes to an end 3 residues before the CDR3 does, leaving the germline J gene to fill in the end. This sequence joins TRBV30 and TRBJ2-1; possibly TRBD1 for D (6 bases). The V and J ends lost 3 bases and 4 bases respectively, with 10 bases between them. The germline gives CDR1 GTSNPN, CDR2 SVGIG (reference sequence). The CDR3 totals 13 residues. The sequenced CDR3 bases are TGTGCCTGGAGGTTAGGGGGATACAATGAG. Translation: CAWRLGGYNE. The full CDR3 protein reads CAWRLGGYNEQFF.

This clone was seen repeatedly, ten times or more. The CDR3 end lies 3 residues beyond the end of the read and is filled in from the germline J gene. The genes are TRBV19 and TRBJ1-1; D possibly corresponds to TRBD1 (5 bases). This CDR3 spans 13 amino acids. Germline CDR1 and CDR2: LNHDA and SQIVND (reference sequence). Trimming took off 7 bases at V and 4 bases at J, with 13 bases between the two ends. The CDR3 loop reads CASTLTDSTEAFF. CDR3 DNA, as far as it was read: TGTGCCAGTACGCTGACAGATTCCACTGAA.

A remark on this clone: The CDR3 goes on 3 residues after the read ends, and that part is filled in from the germline J gene. This chain joins TRBV19 and TRBJ1-5, with 9 positions matching TRBD1. The germline V gene encodes CDR1 LNHDA and CDR2 SQIVND (reference sequence). The CDR3 runs 16 residues. V lost 4 bases to trimming and J lost 0 bases; unmatched junction nucleotides: 4. The sequenced part of the CDR3 DNA is TGTGCCAGTAGTACACAGGGGGCCGGTAGCAATCAGCCC. This translates into CASSTQGAGSNQP. From start to end, the CDR3 is CASSTQGAGSNQPQHF.

As for this clone: Read data end 3 residues before the CDR3 end; the end is taken from the germline J gene. V is TRBV6-4 and J is TRBJ1-5; TRBD1 might be the D (5 bases). The CDR3 length is 17 residues. Per germline, CDR1 MRHNA and CDR2 SNTAGT. Trimming removed 2 bases at V and 6 bases at J, with 20 bases between. The CDR3 bases that were read are TGTGCCAGCAGTGACAGGAGTGGGGCGGAGTCCTGTCAGCCC. It is translated as CASSDRSGAESCQP. In full, the CDR3 is CASSDRSGAESCQPQHF.

This clone came up a few times. From the germline J gene comes the end of the CDR3, since the read stops 3 residues before it. The chain links TRBV20-1 to TRBJ2-7; the D gene is possibly TRBD1 (6 bases). The CDR3 totals 15 residues. In germline, CDR1 is DFQATT, CDR2 SNEGSKA (reference sequence). Trimming removed 2 bases from V and 2 bases from J, with 16 bases in between. CDR3 bases read: TGCAGTGCTAGACCAACACCTGGACAGACCTACGAG. This encodes CSARPTPGQTYE. The whole CDR3 region reads CSARPTPGQTYEQYF.

Points on this clone: From the germline J gene comes the end of the CDR3, since the read stops 3 residues before it. The gene calls are TRBV19 and TRBJ2-7; TRBD1 is a possible D gene (6 bases). This CDR3 has 13 residues. The V gene lost 7 bases and the J gene lost 5 bases, with 15 bases spanning the gap. Per germline, CDR1 LNHDA and CDR2 SQIVND (reference sequence). The sequenced part of the CDR3 DNA is TGTGCCAGTACCTCACAATGGGGGCACGAG. This translates into CASTSQWGHE. Given in full, the CDR3 is CASTSQWGHEQYF.

This clone appeared many times. Sequencing ends 3 residues short of the CDR3 end; the germline J gene provides the rest. The chain couples TRBV29-1 to TRBJ2-2; possible D gene TRBD1, 6 bases. Trimming took off 7 bases at V and 2 bases at J, with 17 bases between the two ends. CDR3 length: 15 residues. Germline lookup yields CDR1 SQVTM and CDR2 ANQGSEA. Here the CDR3 reads CSGNWGPPNTGELFF. Partial CDR3 DNA: TGCAGCGGGAATTGGGGGCCCCCTAACACCGGGGAG.

In this sample, this clone turned up a few times. The read is 3 residues too short to cover the CDR3 end, so that end is filled in from the germline J gene. The chain uses TRBV20-1 and TRBJ2-7; D is unclear. V dropped 0 bases and J dropped 6 bases, with 12 bases sitting between them. This CDR3 spans 13 amino acids. Germline values: CDR1 DFQATT, CDR2 SNEGSKA (reference sequence). Partial CDR3 DNA: TGCAGTGCTAGAGAACCCCCCTCGGGCGAG. Protein: CSAREPPSGE. In full, the CDR3 is CSAREPPSGEQYF.

The DNA read from the CDR3 is TGTGCCAGCTCACCACGGGAGGGGGTCGGTCAGCCC. As protein: CASSPREGVGQP. The full-length CDR3 reads as CASSPREGVGQPQHF. The gene calls are TRBV18 and TRBJ1-5; the D gene is possibly TRBD1 (6 bases). From the germline J gene comes the end of the CDR3, since the read stops 3 residues before it. Trimming removed 1 base at V and 6 bases at J, with 13 bases between. The CDR3 has 15 amino acids. Germline lookup yields CDR1 KGHSH and CDR2 LQKENI.

This clone was seen repeatedly, ten times or more. The CDR3 end is not reached by the read, which stops 3 residues before it; the germline J gene fills it in. This sequence joins TRBV9 and TRBJ2-2; 11 bases line up with TRBD2. The V segment lost 0 bases and the J segment 8 bases; nucleotides outside the gene matches: 6. Germline CDR1 reads SGDLS; CDR2 reads YYNGEE. The CDR3 has 16 amino acids. This CDR3 reads CASSVGLAGKTGELFF. Partial CDR3 DNA: TGTGCCAGCAGCGTAGGACTAGCGGGGAAGACGGGGGAG. The complete variable domain, with remaining parts taken from reference TRBV9 and TRBJ2-2, reads DSGVTQTPKHLITATGQRVTLRCSPRSGDLSVYWYQQSLDQGLQFLIQYYNGEERAKGNILERFSAQQFPDLHSELNLSSLELGDSALYFCASSVGLAGKTGELFFGEGSRLTVL.

This clone was observed at least ten times. The sequenced fragment ends 3 residues before the CDR3 boundary, so the rest is inferred from the germline J gene. V gene TRBV7-9 combines with J gene TRBJ1-1, with D possibly TRBD1 on 5 matching bases. Germline lookup yields CDR1 SEHNR and CDR2 FQNEAQ (reference sequence). This CDR3 region has 15 residues. V dropped 2 bases and J dropped 1 base, with 11 bases sitting between them. The part of the CDR3 DNA that was read is TGTGCCAGCAGCTTAATTCAGGGAGGGAACACTGAA. Translating it yields CASSLIQGGNTE. The full CDR3 sequence reads CASSLIQGGNTEAFF.

This clone turned up a few times. The read terminates 3 residues before the CDR3 end, so the remaining end is supplied by the germline J gene. Within the sample, other DNA sequences also encode this same CDR3. This sequence joins TRBV30 and TRBJ2-7; TRBD2 matches 10 bases. J was trimmed by 5 bases and V by 2 bases; bases with no gene match: 6. CDR3 size: 14 residues. The germline gives CDR1 GTSNPN, CDR2 SVGIG (reference sequence). CDR3 DNA, as far as it was read: TGTGCCTGGAGTTCTAGCGGGAGCACGGACGAG. It translates to CAWSSSGSTDE. The whole CDR3 reads CAWSSSGSTDEQYF.

This clone was counted between two and nine times. The read ends 3 residues early relative to the CDR3; the germline J gene fills the gap. This chain links TRBV19 with TRBJ1-2; 8 bases fit TRBD1. The V segment lost 5 bases and the J segment 4 bases; nucleotides outside the gene matches: 12. Germline V CDR1 and CDR2: LNHDA, SQIVND (reference sequence). This CDR3 has 16 residues. The CDR3 bases that were read are TGTGCCAGTAGTCCAATAGAGACAGGGGCCCTCTATGGC. Amino acid sequence: CASSPIETGALYG. The full CDR3 sequence reads CASSPIETGALYGYTF.

To note about this clone: Read coverage stops 3 residues before the CDR3 terminus; the germline J gene supplies the remainder. This sequence joins TRBV7-2 and TRBJ2-3; 7 bases align to TRBD1. This CDR3 is built from 14 residues. After removal of 5 bases from V and 7 bases from J, the junction contained 9 bases not matched to a gene. Looked up from germline, CDR1 is SGHTA and CDR2 is FQGNSA. Here the CDR3 reads CASSPGQLANTQYF. Partial CDR3 DNA: TGTGCCAGCAGCCCGGGACAGCTGGCAAATACG.

A few counts support this clone. The observed sequence ends 3 residues before the CDR3 terminus, with the missing tail filled in from the germline J gene. This CDR3 is also generated by other DNA sequences in the sample. The chain employs TRBV5-1 and TRBJ2-1; D is possibly TRBD1 (5 bases). Germline assignment: CDR1 SGHRS and CDR2 YFSETQ. This CDR3 has 16 residues. The germline V and J ends were trimmed by 5 bases and 7 bases, with 22 bases remaining between them. The sequenced part of the CDR3 DNA is TGCGCCAGCAGAACCCAAGCAGGGAACCTGGTTAATGAG. Translating gives CASRTQAGNLVNE. The entire CDR3 protein reads CASRTQAGNLVNEQFF.

Many counts were recorded for this clone. The CDR3 end falls 3 residues outside the read, so it is completed with the germline J gene. The chain combines TRBV7-2 with TRBJ2-5; the match to TRBD2 covers 10 bases. Germline values: CDR1 SGHTA, CDR2 FQGNSA. This CDR3 has 15 residues. Trimming cost V 2 bases and J 4 bases; bases outside gene matches: 4. Partial CDR3 DNA: TGTGCCAGCAGCTTACTAGCGGGAGTCCCAGAGACC. Translated, it gives CASSLLAGVPET. The whole CDR3 is CASSLLAGVPETQYF.

Of note for this clone: The read ends 3 residues shy of where the CDR3 ends; the end is completed using the germline J gene. The chain has TRBV2 and TRBJ1-1; maybe TRBD1 (5 bases). V gave up 3 bases and J gave up 1 base, with 12 bases separating them. This CDR3 spans 15 amino acids. Germline V gene lookup returns CDR1 SNHLY and CDR2 FYNNEI. CDR3 sequence reads: CASSDAWTPNTEAFF. Partial CDR3 DNA: TGTGCCAGCAGTGATGCTTGGACACCGAACACTGAA.

This clone has a count of ten or more. Read coverage stops 3 residues before the CDR3 terminus; the germline J gene supplies the remainder. The V gene is TRBV6-1, the J gene TRBJ2-7; D is perhaps TRBD2 (7 bases). V was clipped by 1 base and J by 0 bases, with 10 bases between them. Germline V gene sequence: CDR1 MNHNS, CDR2 SASEGT. There are 15 residues in the CDR3. The covered CDR3 bases are TGTGCCAGCAGTGAAGGAGGGGGGGGCTCCTACGAG. As protein: CASSEGGGGSYE. The whole CDR3 protein is CASSEGGGGSYEQYF.

This clone has ten or more counts. The read finishes 3 residues shy of the CDR3 end, and the germline J gene is used to complete it. This chain connects TRBV5-1 to TRBJ2-3; 9 bases match TRBD2. In germline, CDR1 is SGHRS, CDR2 YFSETQ. The V and J ends lost 0 bases and 1 base, in that order; junction bases with no gene match: 3. The CDR3 contains 16 residues. The CDR3 loop reads CASSLAWTSGTDTQYF. Incomplete CDR3 DNA: TGCGCCAGCAGCTTGGCGTGGACTAGCGGCACAGATACG. Variable domain in full (rest from reference TRBV5-1 and TRBJ2-3): KAGVTQTPRYLIKTRGQQVTLSCSPISGHRSVSWYQQTPGQGLQFLFEYFSETQRNKGNFPGRFSGRQFSNSRSEMNVSTLELGDSALYLCASSLAWTSGTDTQYFGPGTRLTVL.

This clone was observed many times. The CDR3 extends 3 residues past the end of the read, so its final part is completed from the germline J gene. This sequence joins TRBV23-1 and TRBJ2-5; D may be TRBD1 (6 bases). TRBV23-1 carries the ORF label, with uncertain function. Trimming shortened V by 7 bases and J by 2 bases, and 14 bases separated the two germline ends. This CDR3 is 14 amino acids long. The DNA read from the CDR3 is TGCGCCAGCATGCAGGGGATGGGACAAGAGACC. Protein product: CASMQGMGQET. The full-length CDR3 reads as CASMQGMGQETQYF.

This clone was counted at least ten times. The sequenced fragment ends 3 residues before the CDR3 boundary, so the rest is inferred from the germline J gene. V usage is TRBV19 and J usage is TRBJ2-1; D is perhaps TRBD1 (5 bases). V gave up 1 base and J gave up 6 bases, with 13 bases separating them. Germline values: CDR1 LNHDA, CDR2 SQIVND (reference sequence). CDR3 length: 15 amino acids. The sequenced part of the CDR3 DNA is TGTGCCAGTAGTATAGTAGGGGCCCCAGGCAATGAG. It encodes CASSIVGAPGNE. The CDR3 reads in full as CASSIVGAPGNEQFF.

This clone has at least ten counts. The read finishes 3 residues shy of the CDR3 end, and the germline J gene is used to complete it. The chain is built from TRBV18 and TRBJ2-7; 8 bases are shared with TRBD1. Trimming cost V 6 bases and J 0 bases; bases outside gene matches: 7. The CDR3 spans 15 residues. Germline V lookup: CDR1 KGHSH, CDR2 LQKENI. CDR3 in amino acids: CASSLGQGGSYEQYF. The DNA read from the CDR3 is TGTGCCAGCTCTCTAGGACAGGGTGGCTCCTACGAG.